This entry concerns a single T cell receptor (beta chain). Germline V gene data show CDR1 as SQVTM and CDR2 as ANQGSEA. This CDR3 is built from 15 residues. Trimming removed 7 bases from V and 5 bases from J; junction bases left unmatched: 9. The protocol was immunoSEQ multiplex PCR, while the TCRdb copy is restricted to in-frame clones and leaves out a portion. The sample lists 100,000 to 150,000 clones, approximately 91% occurring once. These data belong to a study of blood T cell repertoires in COVID-19. This clonotype originated in a woman older than 75 with acute or convalescent COVID-19. The chain joins TRBV29-1 to TRBJ2-3; 13 bases line up with TRBD2. The material sequenced was peripheral blood. In DNA form, the CDR3 reads TGCAGCGCTTGGACTAGCGGGAGAAATGTAGATACGCAGTATTTT. Its translation: CSAWTSGRNVDTQYF.